The sequence of this T cell receptor beta chain was determined in a study of technical replicates of blood from a handful of donors. The germline V and J ends were trimmed by 0 bases and 0 bases, with 8 bases remaining between them. The germline V gene has CDR1 SGDLS and CDR2 YYNGEE. This CDR3 has 15 amino acids. Measured with immunoSEQ multiplex PCR; TCRdb has only the in-frame clones, and not every one. The data contain approximately 79,000 clones, 75% to 95% of them singletons. The TCR originated in a human donor in good health. The material sequenced was T cells isolated from PBMCs. This chain links TRBV9 with TRBJ2-3, with D unclear. The CDR3 reads CASSVEEFSTDTQYF. DNA for the CDR3: TGTGCCAGCAGCGTAGAGGAGTTTAGCACAGATACGCAGTATTTT.